The source of this T cell receptor beta chain is a study of metastatic and nonmetastatic thyroid tumors. Across the whole study: Repertoires were compared across blood and tumor or nodule tissue from malignant and benign thyroid patients.

Trimming removed 4 bases from V and 4 bases from J; junction bases left unmatched: 11. This CDR3 comprises 16 residues. Germline CDR1 reads LNHDA; CDR2 reads SQIVND (reference sequence). No treatment of any kind had been given to any patient before thyroid surgery. TCRdb re-called clones via MiXCR from the PCR reads. The data contain about 14,000 clones, about 12% of them singletons. This clone occurred many times. V gene TRBV19 combines with J gene TRBJ2-3, with 7 bases matching TRBD2. The sequence was obtained from a female donor with papillary thyroid cancer or a benign thyroid nodule (not recorded which). Some clones in this sample may be carry-over from other donors' samples. Source material: blood. In nucleotides, the CDR3 is TGTGCCAGTAGTACCCTTCGCGGGAGTTCTGCAGATACGCAGTATTTT. Translating gives CASSTLRGSSADTQYF.